The 19 T cell receptor beta chains below come from one sample, sequenced in a study of control samples from healthy donors and cancer patients. TCRdb's copy holds only in-frame clones and misses some; the assay was immunoSEQ multiplex PCR. This table holds some 160,000 clones, roughly 89% found once. The specimen sequenced was blood. The receptors stem from a man younger than 45 in good health.

The chain carries TRBV21-1 and TRBJ1-3. TRBV21-1 is tagged as a pseudogene. The CDR3 consists of 12 residues. CDR3 in amino acids: CAPLSPGNTIYF. CDR3 DNA: TGTGCCCCCCTATCCCCGGGAAACACCATATATTTT.

The J gene is TRBJ2-4, the V gene TRBV19, with 8 bases fitting TRBD2. Germline V CDR1 and CDR2: LNHDA, SQIVND (reference sequence). V lost 8 bases to trimming and J lost 4 bases; unmatched junction nucleotides: 4. The CDR3 totals 13 residues. The CDR3 sequence is CASLASGKNIQYF. The DNA of the CDR3 is TGTGCCAGTCTCGCTAGCGGGAAAAACATTCAGTACTTC.

The chain combines TRBV9 with TRBJ1-2; maybe TRBD1 (5 bases). The CDR3 runs 16 residues. Germline assignment: CDR1 SGDLS and CDR2 YYNGEE. Trimming took off 4 bases at V and 4 bases at J, with 20 bases between the two ends. The CDR3 reads CASSHPGGGGSYGYTF. CDR3 nucleotide sequence: TGTGCCAGCAGCCACCCCGGTGGGGGGGGGAGCTATGGCTACACCTTC.

This clone was found once. The V call is TRBV19, the J call TRBJ2-3; 9 bases match TRBD1. The J segment lost 5 bases and the V segment lost 5 bases, leaving 5 bases of the junction unmatched. Germline lookup yields CDR1 LNHDA and CDR2 SQIVND (reference sequence). The length of the CDR3 is 14 residues. CDR3 residues: CASSGGQGRDTQYF. CDR3 in DNA: TGTGCCAGTAGTGGCGGACAGGGGCGAGATACGCAGTATTTT.

This chain links TRBV4-3 with TRBJ1-2; D perhaps matches TRBD1 (5 bases). This CDR3 contains 15 residues. Germline CDR1 LGHNA, CDR2 YSLEER. With 0 bases removed from V and 5 bases from J, the gap between germline ends came to 13 bases. The CDR3 loop is CASSQEDKGDYGYTF. In DNA, the CDR3 is TGCGCCAGCAGCCAAGAGGACAAGGGAGATTATGGCTACACCTTC.

The chain couples TRBV24-1 to TRBJ1-2, with TRBD1 as a possible D gene (6 bases). Germline V gene sequence: CDR1 KGHDR, CDR2 SFDVKD. The CDR3 is made up of 15 amino acids. Trimming shortened V by 4 bases and J by 3 bases, and 14 bases separated the two germline ends. CDR3 DNA sequence: TGTGCCACCAGTGACCCCTTCACAGGGTACTATGGCTACACCTTC. Encoded protein: CATSDPFTGYYGYTF.

The chain couples TRBV11-2 to TRBJ2-7, with D perhaps matching TRBD2 (6 bases). The V gene's germline CDR1 is SGHAT and CDR2 FQNNGV. The V end lost 4 bases, the J end lost 2 bases, and 15 bases lay between the germline ends. CDR3 length: 15 amino acids. CDR3 amino acids: CASSSISLAPYEQYF. The CDR3 bases are TGTGCCAGCAGCTCAATCTCCCTAGCGCCCTACGAGCAGTACTTC.

The chain couples TRBV9 to TRBJ2-1; 13 positions match TRBD2. The germline V gene encodes CDR1 SGDLS and CDR2 YYNGEE. Trimming removed 0 bases from V and 5 bases from J; junction bases left unmatched: 5. This CDR3 has 17 residues. CDR3 residues: CASSVGLAGGVNNEQFF. The CDR3 bases are TGTGCCAGCAGCGTAGGACTAGCGGGGGGAGTGAACAATGAGCAGTTCTTC.

The chain combines TRBV11-3 with TRBJ1-2; 7 bases are shared with TRBD1. The V and J ends lost 4 bases and 5 bases, in that order; junction bases with no gene match: 10. CDR3 length: 15 amino acids. In germline, CDR1 is SGHNT, CDR2 YENEEA. This CDR3 reads CASSSEPGTVYGYTF. In DNA form, the CDR3 reads TGTGCCAGCAGCTCGGAACCCGGGACAGTGTATGGCTACACCTTC. Complete variable domain (other parts from reference TRBV11-3 and TRBJ1-2): EAGVVQSPRYKIIEKKQPVAFWCNPISGHNTLYWYLQNLGQGPELLIRYENEEAVDDSQLPKDRFSAERLKGVDSTLKIQPAELGDSAVYLCASSSEPGTVYGYTFGSGTRLTVV.

The chain carries TRBV5-1 and TRBJ1-2; tentative D call: TRBD1 (6 bases). V dropped 0 bases and J dropped 4 bases, with 16 bases sitting between them. CDR1 SGHRS and CDR2 YFSETQ come from the germline V gene. The CDR3 spans 16 residues. As DNA, the CDR3 is TGCGCCAGCAGCTTGGCCCCAGGGGAAGAGGCCTATGGCTACACCTTC. Translation gives CASSLAPGEEAYGYTF.

The V and J genes are TRBV15 and TRBJ1-6, with D uncertain. The CDR3 has 14 amino acids. The germline V gene encodes CDR1 LNHNV and CDR2 YYDKDF (reference sequence). Trimming cost V 0 bases and J 12 bases, with 12 bases left between them. CDR3 sequence (DNA): TGTGCCACCAGCAGAGATCGAAGGCGGGGACCCCTCCACTTT. This codes for CATSRDRRRGPLHF.

CDR3 protein: CSAFLNTEAFF. Written as DNA, the CDR3 is TGCAGTGCTTTTTTGAACACTGAAGCTTTCTTT. The genes are TRBV20-1 and TRBJ1-1, with no clear D. Between the trimmed V and J ends, which lost 5 bases and 0 bases, there was a span of 4 bases. There are 11 residues in the CDR3. From germline, CDR1 is DFQATT and CDR2 SNEGSKA (reference sequence).

The rearrangement joins TRBV28 to TRBJ1-3; no firm D call. Germline V lookup: CDR1 MDHEN, CDR2 SYDVKM. The CDR3 length is 15 residues. V was cut by 3 bases and J by 0 bases, with 9 bases left in between. CDR3 bases: TGTGCCAGCAGTTTTAACAGATTCTCTGGAAACACCATATATTTT. It codes for CASSFNRFSGNTIYF.

This clone showed up just once. CDR3 in DNA: TGTGCCAGCAGTAGGCCCACATCGAACACTGAAGCTTTCTTT. Translation: CASSRPTSNTEAFF. This sequence joins TRBV6-5 and TRBJ1-1; no clear D. V was pared by 5 bases and J by 1 base, with 11 bases between. CDR3 length: 14 amino acids. The germline gives CDR1 MNHEY, CDR2 SVGAGI.

The count of this clone is one. This chain uses TRBV10-3 with TRBJ2-3; D is unresolved. CDR1 and CDR2 (germline): ENHRY, SYGVKD. This CDR3 is built from 16 residues. Trimming took 6 bases from V and 0 from J, leaving 16 bases between them. The CDR3 bases are TGTGCCATCAGGGTCGCACCGGGTCCTAGCACAGATACGCAGTATTTT. Amino acid sequence: CAIRVAPGPSTDTQYF.

CDR3 nucleotide sequence: TGTGCCAGCAGCTTAGGTCTGTGGAACACTGAAGCTTTCTTT. Protein product: CASSLGLWNTEAFF. The V gene is TRBV7-9, the J gene TRBJ1-1; D unresolved. V was pared by 1 base and J by 1 base, with 7 bases between. This CDR3 region has 14 residues. Germline CDR1 reads SEHNR; CDR2 reads FQNEAQ (reference sequence).

The rearrangement uses TRBV7-6 and TRBJ1-4; D perhaps matches TRBD1 (5 bases). The germline V and J ends were trimmed by 5 bases and 7 bases, with 17 bases remaining between them. Germline V CDR1 and CDR2: SGHVS, FNYEAQ. The CDR3 consists of 15 residues. This CDR3 reads CASSPRAPGGEKLFF. DNA of the CDR3: TGTGCCAGCAGCCCTAGGGCCCCCGGGGGTGAAAAACTGTTTTTT. The full variable domain, in which reference TRBV7-6 and TRBJ1-4 provide the parts outside the CDR3, is GAGVSQSPRYKVTKRGQDVALRCDPISGHVSLYWYRQALGQGPEFLTYFNYEAQQDKSGLPNDRFSAERPEGSISTLTIQRTEQRDSAMYRCASSPRAPGGEKLFFGSGTQLSVL.

The CDR3 region is CSATDRVGPNSNQPQHF. The CDR3, as DNA: TGCAGTGCTACTGACAGGGTCGGACCCAATAGCAATCAGCCCCAGCATTTT. The V and J genes are TRBV20-1 and TRBJ1-5; 7 bases agree with TRBD1. CDR3 size: 17 residues. V was clipped by 4 bases and J by 0 bases; unmatched bases: 12. Germline V lookup: CDR1 DFQATT, CDR2 SNEGSKA (reference sequence).

This chain joins TRBV7-8 and TRBJ2-1, with a possible D match to TRBD2 (5 bases). The V gene lost 11 bases and the J gene lost 5 bases, with 19 bases spanning the gap. This CDR3 spans 14 amino acids. CDR1 is SGHVS and CDR2 is FQNEAQ in the germline V gene. Here the CDR3 reads CASSSVSVHNEQFF. The CDR3 DNA sequence: TGTGCCTCAAGCTCCGTTAGCGTCCACAATGAGCAGTTCTTC.